This TCR beta chain was captured by sequencing in a study of CD8 T cells in Susac syndrome. Study summary: Patients with Susac syndrome were therapy-naive, on corticosteroids, or on intravenous immunoglobulin alone at the time that blood was drawn.

TCR beta sequencing covered blood CD8+ and CD4+ T cells. The authors reverse transcribed roughly 0.5 to 1 ug RNA with random hexamers. An immunoSEQ multiplex PCR generated amplified TCR beta CDR3 products spanning 54 Vbeta and 13 Jbeta. MiXCR, run by TCRdb on the immunoSEQ multiplex PCR reads, gives a single entry per CDR3 protein. This table has fewer than 90,000 distinct CDR3 sequences, roughly 92% appearing once. Germline values: CDR1 MNHEY, CDR2 SMNVEV (reference sequence). This CDR3 spans 14 amino acids. V dropped 3 bases and J dropped 1 base, with 10 bases sitting between them. The sequenced material came from CD8+ T cells from PBMCs. The chain uses TRBV27 and TRBJ2-7; weak D call: TRBD1 (5 bases). The source is a human donor with Susac syndrome. The CDR3 DNA reads as TGTGCCAGCAGTTTTAGCAGGACATCCTACGAGCAGTACTTC. Protein: CASSFSRTSYEQYF.